The 8 T cell receptor beta chains below were found in one sample sequenced in a study of cytomegalovirus exposure and HLA in healthy donors. Sequenced by immunoSEQ multiplex PCR; TCRdb stores in-frame clones only, minus some. The top ten clones hold 1% to 1.5% of a sample with about 63,000 clones, roughly 90% of them seen once. Sequences were obtained from PBMCs. The receptors stem from a woman aged 18-35 years in good health and CMV-seronegative.

This clone was found once. The genes are TRBV5-4 and TRBJ2-5; 8 bases match TRBD1. Looked up from germline, CDR1 is SGHNT and CDR2 is YYREEE (reference sequence). This CDR3 comprises 14 residues. V trimming: 2 bases; J trimming: 6 bases; junction bases outside the gene matches: 6. The CDR3 nucleotides are TGTGCCAGCAGCTTATCAGGGGGCGGGAAGACCCAGTACTTC. This codes for CASSLSGGGKTQYF. Full variable domain (remainder filled in from reference TRBV5-4 and TRBJ2-5): ETGVTQSPTHLIKTRGQQVTLRCSSQSGHNTVSWYQQALGQGPQFIFQYYREEENGRGNFPPRFSGLQFPNYSSELNVNALELDDSALYLCASSLSGGGKTQYFGPGTRLLVL.

The chain joins TRBV7-2 to TRBJ2-2; 7 bases line up with TRBD2. V shed 2 bases, J shed 0 bases, and the junction held 3 bases outside the gene matches. Germline assignment: CDR1 SGHTA and CDR2 FQGNSA. The CDR3 covers 16 residues. The CDR3 loop reads CASSLFGGSNTGELFF. The CDR3 region has the DNA TGTGCCAGCAGCTTATTCGGGGGGTCGAACACCGGGGAGCTGTTTTTT.

This clone was counted once. The chain recombines TRBV10-3 with TRBJ1-4, with 7 bases matching TRBD1. V dropped 6 bases and J dropped 4; count of bases not matched to a gene: 5. CDR3 length equals 14 residues. Germline V gene data show CDR1 as ENHRY and CDR2 as SYGVKD. The CDR3 loop reads CAISPGTDNEKLFF. CDR3 DNA: TGTGCCATCAGCCCCGGGACAGATAATGAAAAACTGTTTTTT.

V and J are TRBV15 and TRBJ2-5; 10 bases agree with TRBD1. The J call may be in error: the DNA end matches TRBJ2-7 better. This CDR3 has 15 amino acids. Germline lookup yields CDR1 LNHNV and CDR2 YYDKDF (reference sequence). For the CDR3, the DNA is TGTGCCACCAGCAGGGACAGGGGGTCCAGCTACGAGCAGTACTTC. Protein: CATSRDRGSSYEQYF.

This sequence joins TRBV5-1 and TRBJ2-1, with D unclear. Trimming cost V 1 base and J 0 bases, with 8 bases left between them. CDR1 SGHRS and CDR2 YFSETQ come from the germline V gene. The length of the CDR3 is 15 residues. CDR3 bases: TGCGCCAGCAGCTTGACAGAGAGCTCCTACAATGAGCAGTTCTTC. This gives the protein CASSLTESSYNEQFF.

This clone was observed once. The chain has TRBV7-9 and TRBJ1-1; no firm D call. The CDR3 extends over 14 amino acids. V shed 4 bases and J shed 7 bases, with 16 bases lying between them. Germline V gene lookup returns CDR1 SEHNR and CDR2 FQNEAQ (reference sequence). DNA of the CDR3: TGTGCCAGCAGCTCCCCGGGTTCAGCCAATGAAGCTTTCTTT. This codes for CASSSPGSANEAFF. Combining the CDR3 with reference TRBV7-9 and TRBJ1-1 gives the whole variable domain DTGVSQNPRHKITKRGQNVTFRCDPISEHNRLYWYRQTLGQGPEFLTYFQNEAQLEKSRLLSDRFSAERPKGSFSTLEIQRTEQGDSAMYLCASSSPGSANEAFFGQGTRLTVV.

The genes are TRBV4-1 and TRBJ2-1, with 9 bases fitting TRBD2. The CDR3 is made up of 17 amino acids. The V gene's germline CDR1 is MGHRA and CDR2 YSYEKL. V dropped 1 base and J dropped 6; count of bases not matched to a gene: 10. The CDR3 DNA follows: TGCGCCAGCAGCCAAGTGGTATTAGCGGGGGTCCTCAATGAGCAGTTCTTC. This translates into CASSQVVLAGVLNEQFF.

J is TRBJ2-7 and V is TRBV18; TRBD1 is a possible D gene (5 bases). CDR1 is KGHSH and CDR2 is LQKENI in the germline V gene. The CDR3 has 16 amino acids. V was shortened by 2 bases and J by 5 bases, with 19 bases between the two germline ends. The CDR3 DNA reads as TGTGCCAGCTCACCAGAGCGATGGGGCACGCCCCACGAGCAGTACTTC. Protein: CASSPERWGTPHEQYF.